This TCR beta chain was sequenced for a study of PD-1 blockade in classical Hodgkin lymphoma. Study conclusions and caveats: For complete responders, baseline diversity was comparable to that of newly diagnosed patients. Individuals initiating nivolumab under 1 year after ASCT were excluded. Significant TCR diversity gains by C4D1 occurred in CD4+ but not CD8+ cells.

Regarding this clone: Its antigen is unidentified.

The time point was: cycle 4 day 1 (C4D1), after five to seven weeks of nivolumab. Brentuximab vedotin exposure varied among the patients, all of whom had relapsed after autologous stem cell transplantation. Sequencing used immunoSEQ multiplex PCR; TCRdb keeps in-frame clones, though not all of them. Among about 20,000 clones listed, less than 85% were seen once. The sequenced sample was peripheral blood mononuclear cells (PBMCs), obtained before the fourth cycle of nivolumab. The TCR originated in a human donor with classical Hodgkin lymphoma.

The CDR3 spells CASSWGDSSFSGANVLTF. The CDR3 nucleotides read TGCGCCAGCAGCTGGGGGGACAGTTCTTTCTCTGGGGCCAACGTCCTGACTTTC. V gene TRBV5-1 combines with J gene TRBJ2-6; a weak D match, TRBD1 (7 bases). Germline V gives CDR1 SGHRS, CDR2 YFSETQ. V gave up 3 bases and J gave up 0 bases, with 16 bases separating them. This CDR3 has 18 residues. Filled out from reference TRBV5-1 and TRBJ2-6, the complete variable domain reads KAGVTQTPRYLIKTRGQQVTLSCSPISGHRSVSWYQQTPGQGLQFLFEYFSETQRNKGNFPGRFSGRQFSNSRSEMNVSTLELGDSALYLCASSWGDSSFSGANVLTFGAGSRLTVL.